This TCR beta chain was found in a study of shared clonotypes between healthy human individuals. Looked up from germline, CDR1 is SGHTA and CDR2 is FQGNSA. CDR3 length equals 14 residues. V lost 5 bases and J lost 4; bases outside the gene matches: 8. The donors, all of them Caucasian adults, lived in Nashville, Tennessee. The data were produced by immunoSEQ multiplex PCR, yet TCRdb's version contains in-frame clones alone and is incomplete. The repertoire holds 2 million to 2.5 million clones, with under 95% as singletons. The TCR originated in a man younger than 30 in good health. Some clones in this sample may be carry-over from other donors' samples. The chain recombines TRBV7-2 with TRBJ2-7; 7 bases align to TRBD2. Material: naive CD4+ T cells from PBMCs. Described subset: CD45RA+ positively selected. CDR3 protein: CASSPLYSGYEQYF. The DNA of the CDR3 is TGTGCCAGCAGCCCCCTGTATAGCGGGTACGAGCAGTACTTC.